Sequencing of this T cell receptor (beta chain) was carried out in a study of siplizumab effects on memory and regulatory T cells. Study-level results: Most proliferating CD4+ or CD8+ clones, roughly 80-97%, had no naive or memory assignment. Left unconfirmed was the suppressive function of proliferating Tregs from siplizumab cultures.

A word on this clone: Its antigen is unidentified.

Germline CDR1 reads SEHNR; CDR2 reads FQNEAQ (reference sequence). The CDR3 is 16 amino acids. Trimming left V 1 base short and J 2 bases short, with 12 bases between. Assays were performed on about 100,000 TCR templates per sample. Clones were read by immunoSEQ multiplex PCR, and TCRdb kept only the in-frame ones, dropping some. The sample lists approximately 92,000 clones; about 94% were seen once. This clonotype was sampled from a human donor in good health. The genes are TRBV7-9 and TRBJ2-4; D ambiguous. The sequencing input was non-Treg CD4+ T cells sorted from blood. CDR3 sequence reads: CASSLDLGGSKNIQYF. The CDR3 nucleotides are TGTGCCAGCAGCTTAGATCTCGGCGGTTCCAAAAACATTCAGTACTTC.